Each of the 17 T cell receptor beta chains below was sequenced from the same sample in a study of T cell responses to AZD1222 COVID-19 vaccine. Data came from immunoSEQ multiplex PCR; TCRdb stores just in-frame clones and leaves some out. The sample lists roughly 200,000 clones; more than 80% were seen once. Source: peripheral blood, taken 28 days after the second dose of the MenACWY control vaccine. The receptors were sampled from an adult who received the MenACWY meningococcal vaccine as a control.

The rearrangement joins TRBV6-5 to TRBJ2-3, with 7 bases that match TRBD2. Germline CDR1 is MNHEY and CDR2 is SVGAGI. V was pared by 10 bases and J by 2 bases, with 6 bases of the junction left unmatched. The CDR3 loop spans 13 amino acids. Written as DNA, the CDR3 is TGTGCCACCTTGGGGACTACCACAGATACGCAGTATTTT. Residues: CATLGTTTDTQYF.

The V and J genes are TRBV10-3 and TRBJ2-2; perhaps TRBD2 as D (6 bases). Germline CDR1 is ENHRY and CDR2 is SYGVKD. The ends were cut back, 4 bases at V and 0 bases at J, with 15 bases in the middle. The CDR3 loop spans 17 amino acids. The DNA for the CDR3 is TGTGCCATCAGTGGGAGGGGTGAACAAACGAACACCGGGGAGCTGTTTTTT. Protein product: CAISGRGEQTNTGELFF.

The chain carries TRBV7-3 and TRBJ2-6; no clear D gene. V was shortened by 5 bases and J by 3 bases, with 8 bases between the two germline ends. CDR3 length: 14 residues. The germline V gene has CDR1 SGHTA and CDR2 FQGTGA. The CDR3 DNA reads TGTGCCAGCAGCCCCGAAGGTGGGGCCAACGTCCTGACTTTC. This codes for CASSPEGGANVLTF.

This clone was observed a single time. This sequence joins TRBV24-1 and TRBJ1-2; D remains unclear. CDR1 is KGHDR and CDR2 is SFDVKD in the germline V gene. The V and J ends lost 3 bases and 8 bases respectively, with 15 bases between them. The length of the CDR3 is 14 residues. The CDR3 nucleotides read TGTGCCACCAGTGATCGGAGGGAAACGCGCGGCTACACCTTC. It is translated as CATSDRRETRGYTF.

The J gene is TRBJ1-2, the V gene TRBV6-6; D gene ambiguous. Trimming removed 6 bases at V and 4 bases at J, with 21 bases between. Per the germline V gene, CDR1 is MNHNY and CDR2 is SVGAGI (reference sequence). The CDR3 contains 16 residues. CDR3 residues: CASSPHPTEPLYGYTF. The CDR3 DNA sequence: TGTGCCAGCAGCCCACATCCGACTGAGCCCCTCTATGGCTACACCTTC.

This CDR3 reads CASSSIAGTGELFF. The CDR3 coding sequence is TGTGCCAGCAGCTCAATAGCGGGCACCGGGGAGCTGTTTTTT. The chain joins TRBV11-2 to TRBJ2-2; 7 bases map to TRBD2. V gave up 4 bases and J gave up 4 bases; unmatched junction bases: 3. The CDR3 runs to 14 residues. In germline, CDR1 is SGHAT, CDR2 FQNNGV.

V is TRBV7-9 and J is TRBJ1-5; D gene uncertain. Trimming took 5 bases from V and 2 from J, leaving 13 bases between them. CDR3 length: 15 residues. Germline assignment: CDR1 SEHNR and CDR2 FQNEAQ (reference sequence). CDR3 nucleotides: TGTGCCAGCAGCGTGGGTAGCGGGGGCAATCAGCCCCAGCATTTT. It yields the protein CASSVGSGGNQPQHF.

This sequence joins TRBV27 and TRBJ2-5; weak D call: TRBD2 (5 bases). Germline CDR1 MNHEY, CDR2 SMNVEV (reference sequence). V lost 0 bases to trimming and J lost 3 bases, with 8 bases between them. The CDR3 runs to 14 residues. The chain's CDR3 is CASSLSSGKETQYF. The CDR3 DNA sequence: TGTGCCAGCAGTTTATCGTCCGGGAAAGAGACCCAGTACTTC.

The chain joins TRBV4-1 to TRBJ2-7; TRBD1 might be the D (6 bases). Trimming stripped 3 bases from V and 3 bases from J, with 12 bases between. Germline V gene sequence: CDR1 MGHRA, CDR2 YSYEKL. CDR3 length: 14 residues. CDR3 protein: CASSHMGQIYEQYF. In nucleotides, the CDR3 is TGCGCCAGCAGCCACATGGGACAAATCTACGAGCAGTACTTC.

CDR3 in amino acids: CASTHPGREATGELFF. CDR3 DNA sequence: TGTGCCAGCACCCATCCGGGGCGGGAGGCAACCGGGGAGCTGTTTTTT. J is TRBJ2-2 and V is TRBV7-6, with TRBD2 matching over 8 bases. V was clipped by 7 bases and J by 5 bases; unmatched bases: 12. The V gene's germline CDR1 is SGHVS and CDR2 FNYEAQ. This CDR3 spans 16 amino acids.

This chain links TRBV10-3 with TRBJ1-4, with D possibly being TRBD1 (5 bases). Germline CDR1 is ENHRY and CDR2 is SYGVKD. CDR3 length: 13 amino acids. The ends were cut back, 6 bases at V and 6 bases at J, with 11 bases in the middle. For the CDR3, the DNA is TGTGCCATCAGGGGAGGGGAGTATGAAAAACTGTTTTTT. Its translation is CAIRGGEYEKLFF.

The rearrangement uses TRBV7-3 and TRBJ2-1; D is uncertain. The V gene lost 6 bases and the J gene lost 5 bases, with 5 bases spanning the gap. The CDR3 is made up of 11 amino acids. Germline-derived CDR1 and CDR2 are SGHTA and FQGTGA. The CDR3 here is CASSFNNEQFF. CDR3 DNA sequence: TGTGCCAGCAGTTTTAACAATGAGCAGTTCTTC. Full variable domain (missing parts from reference TRBV7-3 and TRBJ2-1): GAGVSQTPSNKVTEKGKYVELRCDPISGHTALYWYRQSLGQGPEFLIYFQGTGAADDSGLPNDRFFAVRPEGSVSTLKIQRTERGDSAVYLCASSFNNEQFFGPGTRLTVL.

The V call is TRBV19, the J call TRBJ2-7; D uncertain. Trimming stripped 7 bases from V and 12 bases from J, with 16 bases between. Germline loops: CDR1 LNHDA, CDR2 SQIVND (reference sequence). The CDR3 is 11 amino acids. The CDR3 DNA follows: TGTGCCAGTACCACTGGGTCCGGTCCGTACTTC. The encoded protein is CASTTGSGPYF.

The chain joins TRBV3-1 (or the pseudogene TRBV3-2) to TRBJ2-2; D not certain. CDR1 and CDR2 from the germline V gene are LGHDT and YNNKEL (reference sequence). V dropped 4 bases and J dropped 6 bases, with 3 bases sitting between them. The CDR3 extends over 11 amino acids. The CDR3 region is CASSRPGELFF. DNA of the CDR3: TGTGCCAGCAGCCGACCCGGGGAGCTGTTTTTT.

As concerns this clone: The sample holds other DNA sequences that translate to the same CDR3. CDR3 loop: CASSFAGGPDTQYF. The CDR3 DNA reads as TGTGCCAGCAGCTTTGCGGGAGGGCCGGATACGCAGTATTTT. This chain joins TRBV7-3 and TRBJ2-3, with 9 bases fitting TRBD2. With 3 bases clipped from V and 6 bases from J, the junction kept 4 bases outside the gene matches. This CDR3 has 14 residues. Germline V gene sequence: CDR1 SGHTA, CDR2 FQGTGA.

The CDR3 DNA follows: TGTGCCTGGAGTGTAAGAATGAGTATAAACTTAAACTATGGCTACACCTTC. Protein product: CAWSVRMSINLNYGYTF. V gene TRBV30 combines with J gene TRBJ1-2; unclear D gene. The CDR3 spans 17 residues. In germline, CDR1 is GTSNPN, CDR2 SVGIG (reference sequence). Trimming shortened V by 0 bases and J by 2 bases, and 19 bases separated the two germline ends. Supplemented by reference TRBV30 and TRBJ1-2, the full variable domain reads SQTIHQWPATLVQPVGSPLSLECTVEGTSNPNLYWYRQAAGRGLQLLFYSVGIGQISSEVPQNLSASRPQDRQFILSSKKLLLSDSGFYLCAWSVRMSINLNYGYTFGSGTRLTVV.

The chain links TRBV20-1 to TRBJ1-1; no definite D call. Germline loops: CDR1 DFQATT, CDR2 SNEGSKA (reference sequence). V was cut by 6 bases and J by 6 bases, with 11 bases left in between. CDR3 length equals 11 residues. CDR3 sequence reads: CSAEPGAEAFF. In DNA form, the CDR3 reads TGCAGTGCAGAACCCGGGGCTGAAGCTTTCTTT.